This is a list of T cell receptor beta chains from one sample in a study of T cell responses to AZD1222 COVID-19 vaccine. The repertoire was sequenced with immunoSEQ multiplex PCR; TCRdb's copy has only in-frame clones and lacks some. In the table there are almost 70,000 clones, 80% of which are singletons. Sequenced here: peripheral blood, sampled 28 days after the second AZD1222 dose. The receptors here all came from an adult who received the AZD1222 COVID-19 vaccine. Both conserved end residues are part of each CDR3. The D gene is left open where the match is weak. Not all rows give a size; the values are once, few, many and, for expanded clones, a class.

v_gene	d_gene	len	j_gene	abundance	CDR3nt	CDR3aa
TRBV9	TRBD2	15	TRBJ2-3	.	TGTGCCAGCAGCGTTCGACTAGCGGGGACAGATACGCAGTATTTT	CASSVRLAGTDTQYF
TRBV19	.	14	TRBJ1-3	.	TGTGCCAGTAGTAGGGGGCCCCGTGGAAACACCATATATTTT	CASSRGPRGNTIYF
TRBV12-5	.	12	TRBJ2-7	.	TGTGCTAGTGGTTTACCGAACCAGGAGCAGTACTTC	CASGLPNQEQYF
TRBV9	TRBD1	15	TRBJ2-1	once	TGTGCCAGCACCCCGGGGACAGGGGTATACAATGAGCAGTTCTTC	CASTPGTGVYNEQFF
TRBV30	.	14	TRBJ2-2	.	TGTGCCGTTCAGGGCAGGAGGAACACCGGGGAGCTGTTTTTT	CAVQGRRNTGELFF
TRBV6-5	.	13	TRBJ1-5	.	TGTGCCAGCAGTTACCTTCGGGGTCAGCCCCAGCATTTT	CASSYLRGQPQHF
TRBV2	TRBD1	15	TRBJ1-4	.	TGTGCCAGCAGTGACGACAGGGCAACTAATGAAAAACTGTTTTTT	CASSDDRATNEKLFF
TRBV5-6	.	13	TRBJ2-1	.	TGTGCCAGCAGCCCCTCGGGGGCGTCTAAGCAGTTCTTC	CASSPSGASKQFF
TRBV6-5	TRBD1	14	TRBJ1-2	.	TGTGCCAGCAGTTACTTAGACAGGGGGTATGGCTACACCTTC	CASSYLDRGYGYTF
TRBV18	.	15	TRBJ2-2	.	TGTGCCAGCTCACCGTTTAGGGTGAACACCGGGGAGCTGTTTTTT	CASSPFRVNTGELFF
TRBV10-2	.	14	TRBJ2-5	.	TGCGCCAGCAGTGAGAGTGAGGGTCGAGAGACCCAGTACTTC	CASSESEGRETQYF
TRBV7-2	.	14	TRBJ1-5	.	TGTGCCAGCAGCCCCACCGATTGGAATCAGCCCCAGCATTTT	CASSPTDWNQPQHF
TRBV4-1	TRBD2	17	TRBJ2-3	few	TGCGCCAGCAGCCACCCTCCTAGCGGGGGAAAGAAAGATACGCAGTATTTT	CASSHPPSGGKKDTQYF
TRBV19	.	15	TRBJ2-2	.	TGTGCCAGTAGTATCCCCCCAGGGTTCGGCGGGGAGCTGTTTTTT	CASSIPPGFGGELFF
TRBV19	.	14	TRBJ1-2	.	TGTGCCAGTAGACCGACGGGGTCGAACTATGGCTACACCTTC	CASRPTGSNYGYTF
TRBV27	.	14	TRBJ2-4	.	TGTGCCAGCACTCCTTACGGGGAACTAAACATTCAGTACTTC	CASTPYGELNIQYF
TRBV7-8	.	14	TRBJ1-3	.	TGTGCCAGCAGCTTAGGGACAGCCCGAAACACCATATATTTT	CASSLGTARNTIYF
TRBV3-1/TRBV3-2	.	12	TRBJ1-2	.	TGTGCCAGCAGCGGAACGGATTCCGGCTACACCTTC	CASSGTDSGYTF
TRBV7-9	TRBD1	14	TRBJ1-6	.	TGTGCCAGCAGCTCCGGGACAGACGATTCACCCCTCCACTTT	CASSSGTDDSPLHF
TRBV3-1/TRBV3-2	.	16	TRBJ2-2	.	TGTGCCAGCAGCCATGCAGCGCTGGGGCCGGCCGGGGAGCTGTTTTTT	CASSHAALGPAGELFF
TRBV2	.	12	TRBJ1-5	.	TGTGCCAGCAGTGAAGAGGTTCAGCCCCAGCATTTT	CASSEEVQPQHF
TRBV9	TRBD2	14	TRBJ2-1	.	TGTGCCAGCAGCCGTAGCGGGGGGGCCAATGAGCAGTTCTTC	CASSRSGGANEQFF
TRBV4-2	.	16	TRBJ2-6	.	TGTGCCAGCAGCCAAGTGACAGAGCCTGGGGCCAACGTCCTGACTTTC	CASSQVTEPGANVLTF
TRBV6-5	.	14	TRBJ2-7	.	TGTGCCAGCAGTTACAAACTAGACGGGTACGAGCAGTACTTC	CASSYKLDGYEQYF
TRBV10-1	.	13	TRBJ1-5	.	TGCGCCAGCAGTCCACAGTTAAATCAGCCCCAGCATTTT	CASSPQLNQPQHF
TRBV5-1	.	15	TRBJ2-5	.	TGCGCCAGCAGCCCCTGGGGTCGGGACCAAGAGACCCAGTACTTC	CASSPWGRDQETQYF
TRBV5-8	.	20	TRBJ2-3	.	TGTGCCAGCAGCCCTTCTTGGGGAACAGGGCGGACCCCTGGCCCAGATACGCAGTATTTT	CASSPSWGTGRTPGPDTQYF
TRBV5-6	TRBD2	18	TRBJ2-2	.	TGTGCCAGCAGCTTCGGGACAGCTCTAGCGGGGTGGTCCGGGGAGCTGTTTTTT	CASSFGTALAGWSGELFF
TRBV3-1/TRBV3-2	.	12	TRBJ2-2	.	TGTGCCAGCAGCCGACATAGCGGGGAGCTGTTTTTT	CASSRHSGELFF
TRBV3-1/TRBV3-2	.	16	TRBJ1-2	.	TGTGCCAGCAGCCCGGTTGGGGCGGTAGGGAGCTATGGCTACACCTTC	CASSPVGAVGSYGYTF
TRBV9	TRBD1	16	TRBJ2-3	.	TGTGCCAGCAGCCGCGCAGGGGGTTATAGCACAGATACGCAGTATTTT	CASSRAGGYSTDTQYF
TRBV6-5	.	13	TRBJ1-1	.	TGTGCCAGCAGCTTGGAGGGGGGCACTGAAGCTTTCTTT	CASSLEGGTEAFF
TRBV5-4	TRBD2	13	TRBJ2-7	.	TGTGCCAGCAGCTTGCGGGGGGCCTACGAGCAGTACTTC	CASSLRGAYEQYF
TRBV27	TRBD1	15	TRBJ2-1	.	TGTGCCAGCAGTTTGTATAGGGGGCTGGTCAATGAGCAGTTCTTC	CASSLYRGLVNEQFF
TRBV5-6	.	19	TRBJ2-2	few	TGTGCCAGCAGCTTGACGTACATTTGGGGCAAGGAAGGGACCGGGGAGCTGTTTTTT	CASSLTYIWGKEGTGELFF
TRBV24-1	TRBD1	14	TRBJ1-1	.	TGTGCCACCAGATCCGGACAGGGGAACACTGAAGCTTTCTTT	CATRSGQGNTEAFF
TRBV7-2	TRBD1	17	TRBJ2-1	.	TGTGCCAGCAGCTTAGTGGGGGACAGGGTTAGGGGAGGGGAGCAGTTCTTC	CASSLVGDRVRGGEQFF
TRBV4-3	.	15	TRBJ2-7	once	TGCGCCAGCAGCCAAGATAAAGGGGCGGGGTCCGAGCAGTACTTC	CASSQDKGAGSEQYF
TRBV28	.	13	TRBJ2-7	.	TGTGCCAGCAGTAATGTTGGGGGCGACGAGCAGTACTTC	CASSNVGGDEQYF
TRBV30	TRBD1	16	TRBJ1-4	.	TGTGCCTGGAGTGCCTCTTGGGACAGTTCTAATGAAAAACTGTTTTTT	CAWSASWDSSNEKLFF
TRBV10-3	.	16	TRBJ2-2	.	TGTGCCATCAGTGAGAACCCGGACAGATCCACCGGGGAGCTGTTTTTT	CAISENPDRSTGELFF
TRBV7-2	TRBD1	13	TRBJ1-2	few	TGTGCCAGCAGCCGGGGACAGGGCTATGGCTACACCTTC	CASSRGQGYGYTF
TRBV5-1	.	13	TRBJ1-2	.	TGCGCCAGCAGCTTGGTAGTTAACTATGGCTACACCTTC	CASSLVVNYGYTF
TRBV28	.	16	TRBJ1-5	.	TGTGCCAGCAGTCCCCTAGCAGCCTATAGCAATCAGCCCCAGCATTTT	CASSPLAAYSNQPQHF
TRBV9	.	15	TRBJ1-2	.	TGTGCCAGCAGCGTAGACAGCAGATATAACTATGGCTACACCTTC	CASSVDSRYNYGYTF
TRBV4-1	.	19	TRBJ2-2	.	TGCGCCAGCAGCCAAGGACAGGCCTATGGCCCACCGAACACCGGGGAGCTGTTTTTT	CASSQGQAYGPPNTGELFF
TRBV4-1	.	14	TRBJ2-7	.	TGCGCCAGCAGCCAACCAGGCCGCGGTATCGGGCAGTACTTC	CASSQPGRGIGQYF
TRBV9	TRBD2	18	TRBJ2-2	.	TGTGCCAGCAGCGTTGGACTAGCGGGGGGGCGGAGCACCGGGGAGCTGTTTTTT	CASSVGLAGGRSTGELFF